Listed here are 32 T cell receptor beta chains from one sample, sequenced in a study of CD8 T cells in Susac syndrome. With random hexamers, roughly 0.45 to 1 ug RNA was reverse transcribed. Via MiXCR, TCRdb re-called the immunoSEQ multiplex PCR reads, giving one row per CDR3 protein. The data contain about 150,000 distinct CDR3 sequences, nearly 97% of them singletons. Sequencing used CD8+ T cells from PBMCs. These receptors were taken from a human donor with multiple sclerosis.

The chain uses TRBV29-1 and TRBJ1-2; 7 nucleotides align to TRBD1. There are 13 residues in the CDR3. Germline trimming cut 4 bases from V and 4 bases from J; bases unmatched to any gene: 6. Looked up from germline, CDR1 is SQVTM and CDR2 is ANQGSEA. CDR3 nucleotides: TGCAGCGTTGGAGGGACAGCCTTCTATGGCTACACCTTC. Amino acids: CSVGGTAFYGYTF. Combining the CDR3 with reference TRBV29-1 and TRBJ1-2 gives the whole variable domain SAVISQKPSRDICQRGTSLTIQCQVDSQVTMMFWYRQQPGQSLTLIATANQGSEATYESGFVIDKFPISRPNLTFSTLTVSNMSPEDSSIYLCSVGGTAFYGYTFGSGTRLTVV.

This clonotype was counted a single time. The V and J genes are TRBV9 and TRBJ2-7, with 7 nucleotides matching TRBD2. CDR1 is SGDLS, CDR2 YYNGEE, per germline. The V and J ends lost 0 bases and 5 bases, in that order; junction bases with no gene match: 8. The CDR3 is made up of 15 amino acids. The CDR3 nucleotides are TGTGCCAGCAGCGTAGGAGAGCGGGGTTTACACGAGCAGTACTTC. Its protein is CASSVGERGLHEQYF.

The rearrangement uses TRBV3-1 and TRBJ2-1; D gene uncertain. The V gene lost 1 base and the J gene lost 7 bases, with 14 bases spanning the gap. The CDR3 extends over 15 amino acids. CDR1 and CDR2 (germline): LGHDT, YNNKEL (reference sequence). This CDR3 is CASSQGTGPVNEQFF. The CDR3 DNA follows: TGTGCCAGCAGCCAAGGTACGGGTCCGGTGAATGAGCAGTTCTTC.

This clonotype has a single count. The chain recombines TRBV6-5 with TRBJ1-2; D is undetermined. This CDR3 is built from 14 residues. V was shortened by 0 bases and J by 4 bases, with 9 bases between the two germline ends. Germline V lookup: CDR1 MNHEY, CDR2 SVGAGI. The CDR3 DNA reads as TGTGCCAGCAGTTACTCGAGCGCCTCCTATGGCTACACCTTC. The encoded protein is CASSYSSASYGYTF.

This clonotype has more than one count but fewer than ten. This rearrangement joins TRBV7-3 to TRBJ2-7; no clear D gene. The CDR3 loop spans 15 amino acids. The germline gives CDR1 SGHTA, CDR2 FQGTGA. Trimming shortened V by 5 bases and J by 0 bases, and 14 bases separated the two germline ends. DNA for the CDR3: TGTGCCAGCAGCCCTGTCGGCGGCAGCTCCTACGAGCAGTACGTC. Residues: CASSPVGGSSYEQYV.

The chain combines TRBV7-9 with TRBJ1-1, with 7 nucleotides matching TRBD1. The V gene's germline CDR1 is SEHNR and CDR2 FQNEAQ (reference sequence). V trimming: 6 bases; J trimming: 6 bases; junction bases outside the gene matches: 10. The CDR3 extends over 14 amino acids. CDR3 in DNA: TGTGCCAGCAGTCATAGTCGGACAGGCTCTGAAGCTTTCTTT. Protein: CASSHSRTGSEAFF.

CDR3 nucleotides: TGTGCCAGCAGCCCTATTGCAAGAAGTATCGGTCCCCAAGAGACCCAGTACTTC. It specifies CASSPIARSIGPQETQYF. The chain couples TRBV11-2 to TRBJ2-5; D remains unclear. This CDR3 region has 18 residues. The germline V gene has CDR1 SGHAT and CDR2 FQNNGV. V dropped 5 bases and J dropped 1 base, with 23 bases sitting between them.

The chain has TRBV7-9 and TRBJ2-7, with a possible D match to TRBD2 (5 bases). The CDR3 spans 12 residues. V was trimmed by 4 bases and J by 6 bases, leaving 10 bases between them. Germline values: CDR1 SEHNR, CDR2 FQNEAQ (reference sequence). CDR3 amino acids: CASSYGSAEQYF. As DNA, the CDR3 is TGTGCCAGCAGCTATGGGAGTGCCGAGCAGTACTTC.

This clonotype came up once. The V gene is TRBV4-1, the J gene TRBJ2-7; TRBD1 agrees at 8 bases. Germline CDR1 and CDR2: MGHRA and YSYEKL. Germline trimming cut 0 bases from V and 5 bases from J; bases unmatched to any gene: 9. CDR3 length: 16 residues. The CDR3 loop reads CASSQDPDRGGNEQYF. The DNA of the CDR3 is TGCGCCAGCAGCCAAGATCCTGACAGGGGAGGAAACGAGCAGTACTTC.

The chain links TRBV20-1 to TRBJ1-5, with D maybe TRBD1 (5 bases). V was trimmed by 5 bases and J by 5 bases, leaving 13 bases between them. CDR3 size: 13 residues. Germline values: CDR1 DFQATT, CDR2 SNEGSKA (reference sequence). In DNA form, the CDR3 reads TGCAGTGCTTCTTGGGGGATAGATCAGCCCCAGCATTTT. It codes for CSASWGIDQPQHF.

The chain joins TRBV11-2 to TRBJ2-7, with a tentative D call TRBD2 (6 bases). V was trimmed by 5 bases and J by 5 bases, leaving 19 bases between them. CDR1 and CDR2 (germline): SGHAT, FQNNGV. The CDR3 has 15 residues. The CDR3 loop reads CASSHLGGAYHEQYV. CDR3 nucleotides: TGTGCCAGCAGCCACCTCGGAGGGGCATACCACGAGCAGTACGTC.

In its sample, this clonotype was seen once. The V call is TRBV27, the J call TRBJ2-5; D gene uncertain. The V end was cut by 5 bases, the J end by 4 bases, with 11 bases between. Germline CDR1 and CDR2: MNHEY and SMNVEV (reference sequence). This CDR3 is 13 amino acids long. The CDR3 DNA reads TGTGCCAGCAGTCCGCGTTTGGGAGAGACCCAGTACTTC. It encodes CASSPRLGETQYF.

The chain links TRBV27 to TRBJ1-5; 7 bases map to TRBD1. Germline CDR1 is MNHEY and CDR2 is SMNVEV (reference sequence). V shed 6 bases, J shed 4 bases, and the junction held 6 bases outside the gene matches. The CDR3 covers 14 residues. The CDR3 here is CASSRTGANQPQHF. In nucleotides, the CDR3 is TGTGCCAGCAGCCGGACAGGAGCGAATCAGCCCCAGCATTTT.

This chain connects TRBV2 to TRBJ2-1, with D possibly being TRBD1 (6 bases). Germline V gene lookup returns CDR1 SNHLY and CDR2 FYNNEI. V lost 0 bases and J lost 4, with 16 bases in between. The length of the CDR3 is 17 residues. This chain's CDR3 is CASSEAPGQRRYNEQFF. CDR3 DNA sequence: TGTGCCAGCAGTGAAGCTCCTGGACAGAGAAGATACAATGAGCAGTTCTTC.

This rearrangement joins TRBV19 to TRBJ1-2; 8 bases are shared with TRBD1. V trimming: 7 bases; J trimming: 3 bases; junction bases outside the gene matches: 7. The CDR3 is made up of 14 amino acids. CDR1 and CDR2 from the germline V gene are LNHDA and SQIVND (reference sequence). The CDR3 is CASNPDREDYGYTF. The CDR3 bases are TGTGCCAGTAACCCGGACAGGGAAGACTATGGCTACACCTTC.

The chain uses TRBV12-3 or TRBV12-4 and TRBJ2-7, with D tentatively TRBD1 or TRBD2 (6 bases each). The V end lost 5 bases, the J end lost 5 bases, and 13 bases lay between the germline ends. This CDR3 has 13 amino acids. The CDR3 protein is CASSLGGLDEQYF. CDR3 nucleotides: TGTGCCAGCAGTCTAGGGGGGTTGGACGAGCAGTACTTC.

J is TRBJ2-5 and V is TRBV25-1; D remains ambiguous. There are 13 residues in the CDR3. The germline gives CDR1 MGHDK, CDR2 SYGVNS. V lost 2 bases, J lost 5 bases, and 9 bases lay in between. CDR3 nucleotide sequence: TGTGCCAGCAGTGAACGTCCGGGTGAGACCCAGTACTTC. The encoded protein is CASSERPGETQYF.

The chain has TRBV30 and TRBJ2-3, with D uncertain. Germline V gene sequence: CDR1 GTSNPN, CDR2 SVGIG (reference sequence). Deletions cut 0 bases from V and 8 bases from J, with 15 bases between. The CDR3 has 14 residues. CDR3 DNA sequence: TGTGCCTGGAGTGTACTGATGCAGGCCGTTACGCAGTATTTT. Translated: CAWSVLMQAVTQYF.

V is TRBV29-1 and J is TRBJ2-1; a possible D gene is TRBD1 (6 bases). The CDR3 is 14 amino acids. Germline CDR1 and CDR2: SQVTM and ANQGSEA. Trimming stripped 5 bases from V and 4 bases from J, with 15 bases between. The CDR3 here is CSVLLGTNYNEQFF. CDR3 nucleotide sequence: TGCAGCGTTCTCCTCGGGACAAATTACAATGAGCAGTTCTTC.

In DNA, the CDR3 is TGCGCCAGCAGCCGGGGAGAGGACACTGAAGCTTTCTTT. Residues: CASSRGEDTEAFF. V is TRBV4-1 and J is TRBJ1-1; no clear D gene. This CDR3 comprises 13 residues. CDR1 MGHRA and CDR2 YSYEKL come from the germline V gene. V was shortened by 4 bases and J by 3 bases, with 9 bases between the two germline ends.

The rearrangement uses TRBV29-1 and TRBJ2-1; 10 bases map to TRBD2. V shed 6 bases and J 9 bases; nucleotides not matched to a gene: 11. Germline V gene lookup returns CDR1 SQVTM and CDR2 ANQGSEA. This CDR3 comprises 14 residues. The CDR3 bases are TGCAGCGTGATAGCGGGGGGCCCAACAGGTGAGCAGTTCTTC. This gives the protein CSVIAGGPTGEQFF.

V gene TRBV10-2 combines with J gene TRBJ2-2, with D hard to call. The germline V and J ends were trimmed by 1 base and 1 base, with 4 bases remaining between them. Germline V gene sequence: CDR1 WSHSY, CDR2 SAAADI. This CDR3 spans 14 amino acids. The CDR3 here is CASSEFMNTGELFF. In DNA form, the CDR3 reads TGCGCCAGCAGTGAGTTTATGAACACCGGGGAGCTGTTTTTT.

As DNA, the CDR3 is TGTGCCAGCGGCGACAGGGGCAAATATGGCTACACCTTC. It codes for CASGDRGKYGYTF. The chain recombines TRBV9 with TRBJ1-2; TRBD1 aligns across 8 bases. J gave up 5 bases and V 7 bases, and 7 bases lay outside the gene matches. This CDR3 contains 13 residues. Germline V gene lookup returns CDR1 SGDLS and CDR2 YYNGEE. The full variable domain, completed using reference TRBV9 and TRBJ1-2, is DSGVTQTPKHLITATGQRVTLRCSPRSGDLSVYWYQQSLDQGLQFLIQYYNGEERAKGNILERFSAQQFPDLHSELNLSSLELGDSALYFCASGDRGKYGYTFGSGTRLTVV.

The J gene is TRBJ2-7, the V gene TRBV27; no firm D call. V was trimmed by 5 bases and J by 5 bases, leaving 13 bases between them. Germline lookup yields CDR1 MNHEY and CDR2 SMNVEV (reference sequence). The CDR3 extends over 13 amino acids. The CDR3 DNA reads as TGTGCCAGCAGTCTAGGGTGGGCTGACGAGCAGTACTTC. The encoded protein is CASSLGWADEQYF.

The chain employs TRBV25-1 and TRBJ1-2; 7 positions match TRBD1. The CDR3 is 12 amino acids. Germline loops: CDR1 MGHDK, CDR2 SYGVNS. V was pared by 3 bases and J by 8 bases, with 3 bases of the junction left unmatched. DNA for the CDR3: TGTGCCAGCAGTGACCCGACAGGGGGCTACACCTTC. Its protein product is CASSDPTGGYTF.

About this clonotype: At one boundary the junction diverges from the germline segment, which might be a read error. This chain uses TRBV29-1 with TRBJ1-1; D possibly corresponds to TRBD1 (5 bases). This CDR3 has 14 amino acids. Looked up from germline, CDR1 is SQVTM and CDR2 is ANQGSEA. As DNA, the CDR3 is TGCAGCGTTGGCACCGGGACGGGGAACGCTGAAGCTTTCTTT. Residues: CSVGTGTGNAEAFF.

The CDR3 here is CASSEGTGAAETQYF. The CDR3 nucleotides read TGCGCCAGCAGCGAAGGGACGGGGGCTGCGGAGACCCAGTACTTC. The genes are TRBV5-1 and TRBJ2-5; D possibly matches TRBD1 or TRBD2 (6 bases each). The CDR3 has 15 residues. Trimming pared 4 bases from V and 5 bases from J, leaving 18 bases between. The V gene's germline CDR1 is SGHRS and CDR2 YFSETQ.

This chain joins TRBV29-1 and TRBJ1-2; a possible D gene is TRBD1 (5 bases). From germline, CDR1 is SQVTM and CDR2 ANQGSEA. The CDR3 loop spans 13 amino acids. V was shortened by 2 bases and J by 2 bases, with 9 bases between the two germline ends. Here the CDR3 reads CSVELGTNYGYTF. CDR3 coding DNA: TGCAGCGTTGAACTGGGGACCAACTATGGCTACACCTTC. The variable domain in full, completed from reference TRBV29-1 and TRBJ1-2, reads SAVISQKPSRDICQRGTSLTIQCQVDSQVTMMFWYRQQPGQSLTLIATANQGSEATYESGFVIDKFPISRPNLTFSTLTVSNMSPEDSSIYLCSVELGTNYGYTFGSGTRLTVV.

J is TRBJ1-4 and V is TRBV5-1; D perhaps matches TRBD1 (6 bases). The CDR3 runs to 16 residues. The V gene lost 4 bases and the J gene lost 0 bases, with 13 bases spanning the gap. CDR1 is SGHRS, CDR2 YFSETQ, per germline. This chain's CDR3 is CASSPNRDATNEKLFF. CDR3 sequence (DNA): TGCGCCAGCAGCCCTAACAGGGACGCAACTAATGAAAAACTGTTTTTT. Looking up the rest from reference TRBV5-1 and TRBJ1-4 gives the full variable domain: KAGVTQTPRYLIKTRGQQVTLSCSPISGHRSVSWYQQTPGQGLQFLFEYFSETQRNKGNFPGRFSGRQFSNSRSEMNVSTLELGDSALYLCASSPNRDATNEKLFFGSGTQLSVL.

The chain combines TRBV4-1 with TRBJ2-2; D is unclear. This CDR3 has 15 residues. The germline V and J ends were trimmed by 1 base and 6 bases, with 12 bases remaining between them. The germline V gene has CDR1 MGHRA and CDR2 YSYEKL. CDR3 amino acids: CASSQVMVLSGELFF. Written as DNA, the CDR3 is TGCGCCAGCAGCCAAGTCATGGTTCTGTCCGGGGAGCTGTTTTTT.

This rearrangement joins TRBV7-9 to TRBJ2-7; D unresolved. CDR1 and CDR2 from the germline V gene are SEHNR and FQNEAQ (reference sequence). V was shortened by 5 bases and J by 2 bases, with 13 bases between the two germline ends. The CDR3 length is 14 residues. The CDR3 nucleotides read TGTGCCAGCAGCCTGGTACTCTCCCCCTACGAGCAGTACTTC. Its translation: CASSLVLSPYEQYF.

The V and J genes are TRBV29-1 and TRBJ2-5; D gene ambiguous. Germline V gives CDR1 SQVTM, CDR2 ANQGSEA. The V gene lost 0 bases and the J gene lost 1 base, with 6 bases spanning the gap. The length of the CDR3 is 13 residues. This CDR3 is CSVEDEAQETQYF. The CDR3 coding sequence is TGCAGCGTTGAAGACGAGGCCCAAGAGACCCAGTACTTC.